This is a list of T cell receptor beta chains from one sample in a study of blood T cell repertoires in COVID-19. Using immunoSEQ multiplex PCR, the repertoire was profiled, and TCRdb retains in-frame clones only, with some absent. The table includes about 370,000 clones, approximately 92% detected once. Input material: PBMCs or T cells enriched from blood (not recorded which). The receptors come from a young man who had recovered from COVID-19. Each CDR3 is given with its conserved first and last residue. A D gene is named only where the DNA matches it firmly. Some rows mark clone size as missing; the rest say once, few, many or name a class of expanded clone.

CDR3aa | CDR3nt | d_gene | j_gene | v_gene | abundance
CASSIGDSNTEAFF | TGTGCCAGTAGTATAGGGGACAGTAACACTGAAGCTTTCTTT | TRBD1 | TRBJ1-1 | TRBV19 | -
CASSLDNRGANEKLFF | TGTGCCAGCAGCTTGGACAACAGGGGAGCTAATGAAAAACTGTTTTTT | TRBD1 | TRBJ1-4 | TRBV5-4 | -
CASSQDRFQYF | TGCGCCAGCAGCCAAGACCGGTTTCAGTACTTC | - | TRBJ2-4 | TRBV4-1 | once
CASSTGLAGGTGELFF | TGTGCCAGTAGTACCGGACTAGCGGGGGGAACCGGGGAGCTGTTTTTT | TRBD2 | TRBJ2-2 | TRBV19 | -
CASSILPGLAGGGEQFF | TGCGCCAGCAGCATACTACCGGGACTAGCGGGAGGAGGTGAGCAGTTCTTC | TRBD2 | TRBJ2-1 | TRBV5-1 | -
CASSFRSLTSGFTGELFF | TGTGCCAGCAGCTTTAGATCCCTGACTAGCGGATTTACCGGGGAGCTGTTTTTT | TRBD2 | TRBJ2-2 | TRBV9 | -
CASLGLATDTQYF | TGTGCCAGCCTCGGTCTAGCTACAGATACGCAGTATTTT | - | TRBJ2-3 | TRBV6-5 | -
CSGGDRGRGYTF | TGCAGCGGGGGTGACAGGGGGCGAGGCTACACCTTC | TRBD1 | TRBJ1-2 | TRBV29-1 | -
CASSPGTYEQYF | TGTGCCAGCAGCCCCGGGACATACGAGCAGTACTTC | - | TRBJ2-7 | TRBV6-2/TRBV6-3 | -
CASSSRGTSGRASEQYF | TGTGCCAGCAGCTCTAGGGGGACTAGCGGGAGGGCGAGCGAGCAGTACTTC | TRBD2 | TRBJ2-7 | TRBV13 | -
CASLGQANTEAFF | TGTGCCAGCCTCGGACAGGCTAACACTGAAGCTTTCTTT | TRBD1 | TRBJ1-1 | TRBV19 | -
CSVALLSYEQYF | TGCAGCGTTGCTCTCTTGAGCTACGAGCAGTACTTC | - | TRBJ2-7 | TRBV29-1 | -
CASSLASGIEKLFF | TGCGCCAGCAGCTTGGCGTCAGGGATTGAAAAACTGTTTTTT | - | TRBJ1-4 | TRBV5-1 | -
CASSAGGTGAYEQYF | TGCGCCAGCAGCGCCGGGGGGACAGGGGCCTACGAGCAGTACTTC | TRBD1 | TRBJ2-7 | TRBV5-1 | -
CASSTWTSGSYNEQFF | TGTGCCAGCAGCACCTGGACTAGCGGTTCTTACAATGAGCAGTTCTTC | TRBD2 | TRBJ2-1 | TRBV7-9 | -
CASSPGLRSSYEQYF | TGCGCCAGCAGCCCGGGACTTAGGAGCTCCTACGAGCAGTACTTC | - | TRBJ2-7 | TRBV5-1 | few
CASDQGWAGELFF | TGTGCCAGTGACCAGGGTTGGGCCGGGGAGCTGTTTTTT | - | TRBJ2-2 | TRBV19 | once
CASSDGQGGEQYF | TGCGCCAGCAGCGATGGACAGGGGGGCGAGCAGTACTTC | TRBD1 | TRBJ2-7 | TRBV5-1 | once
CASSQSDSSNQPQHF | TGTGCCAGCAGCCAATCTGACAGCAGCAATCAGCCCCAGCATTTT | - | TRBJ1-5 | TRBV16 | -
CASSPPRIGNTIYF | TGTGCCAGCTCACCACCGAGAATTGGAAACACCATATATTTT | - | TRBJ1-3 | TRBV18 | -
CASSLPLAGGTTDTQYF | TGCGCCAGCAGCTTACCACTAGCGGGGGGAACCACAGATACGCAGTATTTT | TRBD2 | TRBJ2-3 | TRBV5-1 | -
CASSASKREGLSWEQYF | TGTGCCAGCAGCGCCTCAAAACGGGAGGGCCTATCGTGGGAGCAGTACTTC | TRBD2 | TRBJ2-7 | TRBV7-9 | -
CASSLAYGLAGVLGDNEQFF | TGTGCCAGCAGTTTAGCGTATGGGCTAGCGGGGGTTCTAGGGGACAATGAGCAGTTCTTC | TRBD2 | TRBJ2-1 | TRBV27 | -
CASSDRQGTTGELFF | TGTGCCAGCAGCGACAGGCAGGGTACCACCGGGGAGCTGTTTTTT | - | TRBJ2-2 | TRBV11-3 | once
CASSQDEGAGNTIYF | TGTGCCAGCAGCCAAGACGAGGGGGCTGGAAACACCATATATTTT | - | TRBJ1-3 | TRBV4-2 | -
CASSILDRENTEAFF | TGTGCCAGTAGTATTCTGGACAGGGAGAACACTGAAGCTTTCTTT | TRBD1 | TRBJ1-1 | TRBV19 | once
CASSLDGRVWEQYF | TGTGCCAGCAGTTTAGATGGCAGGGTATGGGAGCAGTACTTC | - | TRBJ2-7 | TRBV27 | once
CASSLQSTASGANYGYTF | TGTGCCAGCAGCCTCCAATCCACAGCTTCAGGCGCTAACTATGGCTACACCTTC | - | TRBJ1-2 | TRBV7-9 | -
CASSLDPGREGYTF | TGCGCCAGCAGCTTGGATCCGGGGAGAGAAGGCTACACCTTC | - | TRBJ1-2 | TRBV5-1 | -
CASSDQGSTYNEQFF | TGTGCCAGCTCAGACCAGGGGTCAACCTACAATGAGCAGTTCTTC | - | TRBJ2-1 | TRBV18 | -
CASSLGVAGDRVDTQYF | TGTGCCAGCAGCTTAGGGGTAGCGGGAGACCGAGTGGATACGCAGTATTTT | TRBD2 | TRBJ2-3 | TRBV11-3 | -
CASSYGQENQPQHF | TGCGCCAGCAGCTACGGACAGGAAAATCAGCCCCAGCATTTT | TRBD1 | TRBJ1-5 | TRBV5-1 | -
CASSPGGNEQFF | TGTGCCAGCTCGCCCGGGGGGAATGAGCAGTTCTTC | TRBD2 | TRBJ2-1 | TRBV6-5 | -
CASTAGQPNTEAFF | TGTGCCAGCACCGCCGGACAGCCGAACACTGAAGCTTTCTTT | - | TRBJ1-1 | TRBV6-5 | -
CATSDASHEQYF | TGTGCCACCAGTGACGCGAGCCACGAGCAGTACTTC | - | TRBJ2-7 | TRBV24-1 | once
CASSPLPQQDFHKEQFF | TGTGCCAGCAGCCCCCTCCCCCAACAGGATTTTCACAAAGAGCAGTTCTTC | - | TRBJ2-1 | TRBV9 | -
CASSLEPGGSSPLHF | TGTGCCAGCAGCTTAGAACCGGGGGGAAGTTCACCCCTCCACTTT | - | TRBJ1-6 | TRBV7-9 | -
CASSYSSNEQFF | TGTGCCAGCAGTTATAGTAGCAATGAGCAGTTCTTC | - | TRBJ2-1 | TRBV28 | -
CSPTDGVDDGAFF | TGCAGTCCGACAGACGGAGTTGATGACGGAGCTTTCTTT | - | TRBJ1-1 | TRBV29-1 | -